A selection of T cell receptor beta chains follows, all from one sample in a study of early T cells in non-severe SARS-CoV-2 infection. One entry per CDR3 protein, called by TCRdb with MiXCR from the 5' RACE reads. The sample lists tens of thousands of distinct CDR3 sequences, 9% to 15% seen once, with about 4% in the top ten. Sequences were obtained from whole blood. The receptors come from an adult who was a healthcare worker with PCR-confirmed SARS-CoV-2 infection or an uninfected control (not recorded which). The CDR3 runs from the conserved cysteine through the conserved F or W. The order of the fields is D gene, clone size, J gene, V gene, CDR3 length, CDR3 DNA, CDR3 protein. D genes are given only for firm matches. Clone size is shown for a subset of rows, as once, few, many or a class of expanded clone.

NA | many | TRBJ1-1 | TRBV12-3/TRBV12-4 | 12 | TGTGCCAGCAGTTTCGCGGACACTGAAGCTTTCTTT | CASSFADTEAFF
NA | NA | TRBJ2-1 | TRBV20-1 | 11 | TGCAGTGCTAGCTCCTTCTCCGAGCAGTTCTTC | CSASSFSEQFF
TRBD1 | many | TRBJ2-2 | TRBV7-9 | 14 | TGTGCCAGCAGGGGGACAGGGAACACCGGGGAGCTGTTTTTT | CASRGTGNTGELFF
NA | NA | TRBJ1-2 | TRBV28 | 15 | TGTGCCAGCAGTGGGCCAGGCTTGGTTAACTATGGCTACACCTTC | CASSGPGLVNYGYTF
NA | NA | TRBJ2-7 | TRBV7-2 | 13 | TGTGCCAGCAGCTTACGACCTTCCTACGAGCAGTACTTC | CASSLRPSYEQYF
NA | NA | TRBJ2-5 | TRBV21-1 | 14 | TGTGCCAGCAGCAACGAAGAGTACCAAGAGACCCAGTACTTC | CASSNEEYQETQYF
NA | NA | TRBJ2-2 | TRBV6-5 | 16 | TGTGCCAGCAGTTACTCGGAGGGGCATAACACCGGGGAGCTGTTTTTT | CASSYSEGHNTGELFF
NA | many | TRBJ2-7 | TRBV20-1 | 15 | TGCAGTGCTAGAGAGTATGATGACCGAACCTACGAGCAGTACTTC | CSAREYDDRTYEQYF
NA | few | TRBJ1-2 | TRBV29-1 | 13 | TGCAGCGTTCGGAACTTGACTAACTATGGCTACACCTTC | CSVRNLTNYGYTF
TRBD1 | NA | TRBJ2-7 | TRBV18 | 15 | TGTGCCAGCTCACCAACCGGGACAGTCAACTACGAGCAGTACTTC | CASSPTGTVNYEQYF